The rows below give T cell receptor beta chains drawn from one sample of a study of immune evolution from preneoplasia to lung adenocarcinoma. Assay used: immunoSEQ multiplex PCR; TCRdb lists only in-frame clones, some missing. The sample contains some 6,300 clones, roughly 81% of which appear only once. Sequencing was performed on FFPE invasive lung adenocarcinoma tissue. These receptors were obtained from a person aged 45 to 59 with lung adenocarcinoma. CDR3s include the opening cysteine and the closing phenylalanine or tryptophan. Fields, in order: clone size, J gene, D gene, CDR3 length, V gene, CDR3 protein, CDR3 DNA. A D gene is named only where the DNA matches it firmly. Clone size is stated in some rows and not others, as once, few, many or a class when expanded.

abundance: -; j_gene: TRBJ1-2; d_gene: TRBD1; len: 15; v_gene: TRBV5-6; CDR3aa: CASKLEEGASYGYTF; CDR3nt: TGTGCCAGCAAGTTGGAGGAGGGGGCCTCGTATGGCTACACCTTC
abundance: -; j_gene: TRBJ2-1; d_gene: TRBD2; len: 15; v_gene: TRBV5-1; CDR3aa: CASSFGSGRGNEQFF; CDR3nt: TGCGCCAGCAGCTTTGGCAGCGGGAGGGGTAATGAGCAGTTCTTC
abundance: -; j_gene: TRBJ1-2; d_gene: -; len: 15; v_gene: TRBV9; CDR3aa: CASSVLSGSNYGYTF; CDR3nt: TGTGCCAGCAGCGTATTGTCAGGCTCAAACTATGGCTACACCTTC
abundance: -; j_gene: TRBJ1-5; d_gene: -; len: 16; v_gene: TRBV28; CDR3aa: CASSLSYLRGHQPQHF; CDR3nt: TGTGCCAGCAGTTTATCCTACCTTCGGGGGCATCAGCCCCAGCATTTT
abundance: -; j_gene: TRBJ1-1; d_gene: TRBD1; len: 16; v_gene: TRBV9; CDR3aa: CASSVYRTGWDTEAFF; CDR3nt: TGTGCCAGCAGCGTATATAGGACAGGGTGGGACACTGAAGCTTTCTTT
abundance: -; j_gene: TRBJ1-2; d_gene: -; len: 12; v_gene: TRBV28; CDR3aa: CATNRASRGYTF; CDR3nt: TGTGCCACCAACAGGGCGTCTCGTGGCTACACCTTC
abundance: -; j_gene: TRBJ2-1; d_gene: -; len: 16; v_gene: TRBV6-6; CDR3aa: CASRPSAQVVNNEQFF; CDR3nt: TGTGCCAGCAGACCCTCCGCACAGGTCGTAAACAATGAGCAGTTCTTC
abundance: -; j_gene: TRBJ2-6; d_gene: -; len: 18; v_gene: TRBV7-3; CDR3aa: CASSLPGSKYSGANVLTF; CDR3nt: TGTGCCAGCAGCTTACCCGGGTCCAAATACTCTGGGGCCAACGTCCTGACTTTC
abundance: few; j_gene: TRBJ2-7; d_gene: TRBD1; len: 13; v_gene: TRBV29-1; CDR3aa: CSVDVTGGYEQYF; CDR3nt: TGCAGCGTTGATGTTACAGGGGGCTACGAGCAGTACTTC
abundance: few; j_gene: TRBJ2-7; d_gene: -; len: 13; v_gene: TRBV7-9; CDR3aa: CASSFASPYEQYF; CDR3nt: TGTGCCAGCAGCTTTGCTAGTCCCTACGAGCAGTACTTC
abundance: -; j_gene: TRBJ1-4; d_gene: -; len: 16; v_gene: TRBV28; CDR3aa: CASSLKVFSTNEKLFF; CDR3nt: TGTGCCAGCAGCTTGAAGGTCTTTTCAACTAATGAAAAACTGTTTTTT
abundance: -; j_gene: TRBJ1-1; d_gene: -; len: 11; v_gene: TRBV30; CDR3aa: CAWSVDAEAFF; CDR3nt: TGTGCCTGGAGTGTAGACGCTGAAGCTTTCTTT
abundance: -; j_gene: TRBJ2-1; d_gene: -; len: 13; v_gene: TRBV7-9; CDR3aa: CASTQGLRNEQFF; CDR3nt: TGTGCCAGCACACAAGGGCTCCGCAATGAGCAGTTCTTC
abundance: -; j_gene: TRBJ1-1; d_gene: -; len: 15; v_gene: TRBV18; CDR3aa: CASSPIGGRDTEAFF; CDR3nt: TGTGCCAGCTCACCAATTGGCGGCAGGGACACTGAAGCTTTCTTT
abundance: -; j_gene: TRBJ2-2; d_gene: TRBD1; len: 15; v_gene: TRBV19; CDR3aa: CASSRTRTGDGELFF; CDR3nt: TGTGCCAGTAGTAGAACACGGACAGGGGACGGGGAGCTGTTTTTT
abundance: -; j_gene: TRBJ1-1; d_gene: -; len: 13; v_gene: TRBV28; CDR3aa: CASSSGTHLGAFF; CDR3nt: TGTGCCAGCAGTTCCGGGACACATCTCGGAGCTTTCTTT
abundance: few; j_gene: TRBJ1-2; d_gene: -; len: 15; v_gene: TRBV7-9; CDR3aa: CASSLAGVDGGGYTF; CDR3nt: TGTGCCAGCAGCTTAGCGGGGGTAGACGGCGGTGGCTACACCTTC
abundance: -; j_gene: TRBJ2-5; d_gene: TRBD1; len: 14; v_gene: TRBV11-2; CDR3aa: CASSLGTGKETQYF; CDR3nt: TGTGCCAGCAGCTTAGGGACAGGGAAGGAGACCCAGTACTTC
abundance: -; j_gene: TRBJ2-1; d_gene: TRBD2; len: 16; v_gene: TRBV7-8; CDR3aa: CASSFTGTRGNNEQFF; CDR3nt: TGTGCCAGCAGCTTCACCGGGACTAGAGGTAACAATGAGCAGTTCTTC
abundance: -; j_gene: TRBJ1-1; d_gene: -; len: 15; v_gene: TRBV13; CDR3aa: CASSWPGNTNTEAFF; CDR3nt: TGTGCCAGCAGCTGGCCAGGAAACACGAACACTGAAGCTTTCTTT
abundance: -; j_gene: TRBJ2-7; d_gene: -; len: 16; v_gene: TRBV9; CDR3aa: CASSVADGLSTYEQYF; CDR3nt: TGTGCCAGCAGCGTAGCTGATGGACTATCGACCTACGAGCAGTACTTC
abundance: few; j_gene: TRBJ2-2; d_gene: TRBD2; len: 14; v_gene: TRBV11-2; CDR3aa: CASSLAGGPWELFF; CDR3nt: TGTGCCAGCAGCCTAGCGGGAGGGCCATGGGAGCTGTTTTTT
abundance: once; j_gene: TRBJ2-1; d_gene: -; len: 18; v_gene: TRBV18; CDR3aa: CASSPYVQGRSTNNEQFF; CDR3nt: TGTGCCAGCTCACCATATGTGCAGGGCCGGTCCACAAACAATGAGCAGTTCTTC
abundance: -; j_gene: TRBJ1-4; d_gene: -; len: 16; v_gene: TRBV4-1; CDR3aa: CASSQTEGGSEAKLFF; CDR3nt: TGCGCCAGCAGCCAAACCGAGGGGGGAAGTGAAGCAAAACTGTTTTTT
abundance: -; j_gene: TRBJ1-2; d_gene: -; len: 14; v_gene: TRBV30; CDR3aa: CAWRSGYGNYGYTF; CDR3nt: TGTGCCTGGAGATCAGGGTACGGGAACTATGGCTACACCTTC
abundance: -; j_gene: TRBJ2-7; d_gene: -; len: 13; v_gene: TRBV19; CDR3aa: CASSIDRSYEQYF; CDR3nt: TGTGCCAGTAGTATAGATCGGAGCTACGAGCAGTACTTC
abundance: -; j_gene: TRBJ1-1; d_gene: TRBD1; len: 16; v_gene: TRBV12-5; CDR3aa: CASGPGYVTGTTEAFF; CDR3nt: TGTGCTAGTGGCCCGGGGTATGTGACAGGGACCACTGAAGCTTTCTTT
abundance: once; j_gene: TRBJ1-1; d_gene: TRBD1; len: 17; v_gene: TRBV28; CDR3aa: CASSFLTGGGVKAEAFF; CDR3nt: TGTGCCAGCAGCTTCCTTACAGGGGGAGGGGTGAAGGCTGAAGCTTTCTTT
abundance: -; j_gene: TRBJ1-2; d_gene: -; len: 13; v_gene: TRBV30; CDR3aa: CACRLPSMYGYTF; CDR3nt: TGTGCCTGTCGACTGCCCTCTATGTATGGCTACACCTTC
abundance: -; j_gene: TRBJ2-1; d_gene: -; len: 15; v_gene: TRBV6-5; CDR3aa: CASSYSWSSYNEQFF; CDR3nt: TGTGCCAGCAGTTACTCTTGGAGCTCCTACAATGAGCAGTTCTTC
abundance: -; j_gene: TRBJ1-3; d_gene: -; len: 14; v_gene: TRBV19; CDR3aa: CASSIRPTGNTIYF; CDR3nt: TGTGCCAGTAGTATTCGGCCCACTGGAAACACCATATATTTT
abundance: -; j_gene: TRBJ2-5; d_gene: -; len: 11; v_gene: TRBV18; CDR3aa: CASSTVDTQYF; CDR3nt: TGTGCCAGCTCAACTGTGGATACCCAGTACTTC
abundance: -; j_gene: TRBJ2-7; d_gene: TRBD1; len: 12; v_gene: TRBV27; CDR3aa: CASGTGKYEQYF; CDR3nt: TGTGCCAGCGGGACAGGGAAGTACGAGCAGTACTTC
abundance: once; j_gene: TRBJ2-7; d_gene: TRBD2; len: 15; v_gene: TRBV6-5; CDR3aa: CASSRWREYSYEQYF; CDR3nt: TGTGCCAGCAGCCGCTGGCGGGAGTACTCCTACGAGCAGTACTTC
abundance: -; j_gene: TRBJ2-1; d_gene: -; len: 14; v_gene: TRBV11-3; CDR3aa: CASSLRPRGDEQFF; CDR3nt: TGTGCCAGCAGCTTAAGGCCTCGCGGGGATGAGCAGTTCTTC
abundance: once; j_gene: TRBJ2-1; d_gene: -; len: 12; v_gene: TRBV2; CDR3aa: CASSGANNEQFF; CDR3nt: TGTGCCAGCAGTGGTGCGAACAATGAGCAGTTCTTC
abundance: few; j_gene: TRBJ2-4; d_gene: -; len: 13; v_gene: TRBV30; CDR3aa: CACLQGDKNIQYF; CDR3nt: TGTGCCTGCTTACAGGGTGACAAAAACATTCAGTACTTC
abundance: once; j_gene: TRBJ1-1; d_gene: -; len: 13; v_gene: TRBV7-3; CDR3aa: CASSSQENTEAFF; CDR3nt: TGTGCCAGCAGTTCCCAGGAGAACACTGAAGCTTTCTTT
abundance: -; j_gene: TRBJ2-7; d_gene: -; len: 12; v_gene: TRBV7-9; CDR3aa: CASSLANYEQYF; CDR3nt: TGTGCCAGCAGCTTAGCTAACTACGAGCAGTACTTC
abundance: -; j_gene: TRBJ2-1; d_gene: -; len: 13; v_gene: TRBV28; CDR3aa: CATNRPPGTKQFF; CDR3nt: TGTGCCACCAATCGTCCCCCGGGGACAAAGCAGTTCTTC
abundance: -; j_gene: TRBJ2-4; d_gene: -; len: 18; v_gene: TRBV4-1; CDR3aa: CASSQDGAARGSKNIQYF; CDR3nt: TGCGCCAGCAGCCAAGATGGGGCTGCGAGGGGTTCCAAAAACATTCAGTACTTC
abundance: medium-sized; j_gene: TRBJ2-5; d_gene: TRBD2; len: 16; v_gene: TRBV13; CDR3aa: CASSPRGTSPQETQYF; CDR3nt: TGTGCCAGCAGCCCCCGTGGGACTAGCCCACAAGAGACCCAGTACTTC
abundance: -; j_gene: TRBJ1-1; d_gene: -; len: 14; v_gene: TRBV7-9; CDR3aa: CASSFSGGWTEAFF; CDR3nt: TGTGCCAGCAGCTTCTCGGGAGGATGGACTGAAGCTTTCTTT
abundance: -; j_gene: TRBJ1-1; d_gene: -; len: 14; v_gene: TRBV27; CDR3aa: CASSLSFMNTEAFF; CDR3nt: TGTGCCAGCAGTTTATCCTTCATGAACACTGAAGCTTTCTTT
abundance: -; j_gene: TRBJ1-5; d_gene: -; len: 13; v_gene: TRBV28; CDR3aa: CASEYSRNQPQHF; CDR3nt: TGTGCCAGCGAATATTCTCGCAATCAGCCCCAGCATTTT
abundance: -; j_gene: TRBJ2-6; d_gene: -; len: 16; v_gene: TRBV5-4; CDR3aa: CASSLQIGSGANVLTF; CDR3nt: TGTGCCAGCAGCCTACAGATCGGGTCTGGGGCCAACGTCCTGACTTTC
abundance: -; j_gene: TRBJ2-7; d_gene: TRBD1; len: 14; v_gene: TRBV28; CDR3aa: CASSAPGQDYEQYF; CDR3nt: TGTGCCAGCAGCGCCCCGGGACAGGACTACGAGCAGTACTTC
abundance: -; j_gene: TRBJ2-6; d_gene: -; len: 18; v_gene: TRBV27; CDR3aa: CASSPRQVHGSGANVLTF; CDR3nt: TGTGCCAGCAGTCCCCGACAGGTTCATGGGTCTGGGGCCAACGTCCTGACTTTC
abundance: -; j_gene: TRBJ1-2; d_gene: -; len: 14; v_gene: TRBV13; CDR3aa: CASSLSSGYNGYTF; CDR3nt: TGTGCCAGCAGCTTAAGCTCAGGGTATAATGGCTACACCTTC
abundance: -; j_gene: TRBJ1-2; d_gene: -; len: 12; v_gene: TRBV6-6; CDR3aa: CASTPRGWSYTF; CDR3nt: TGTGCCAGCACTCCCCGAGGTTGGAGCTACACCTTC
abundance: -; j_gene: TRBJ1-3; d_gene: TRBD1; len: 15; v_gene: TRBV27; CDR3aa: CASSSGGTEGNTIYF; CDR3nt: TGTGCCAGCAGTTCAGGGGGCACGGAAGGAAACACCATATATTTT
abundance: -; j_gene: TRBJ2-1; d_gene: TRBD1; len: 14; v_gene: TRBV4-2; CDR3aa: CASSQGDSNNEQFF; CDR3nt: TGTGCCAGCAGCCAAGGGGACAGTAACAATGAGCAGTTCTTC
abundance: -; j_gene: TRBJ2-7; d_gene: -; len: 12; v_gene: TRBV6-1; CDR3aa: CATGSYNYEQYF; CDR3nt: TGTGCCACCGGGTCCTACAACTACGAGCAGTACTTC
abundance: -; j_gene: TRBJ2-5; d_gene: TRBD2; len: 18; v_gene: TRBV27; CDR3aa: CASSFRLAGVPRKETQYF; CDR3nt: TGTGCCAGCAGTTTCCGACTAGCGGGAGTCCCGAGGAAAGAGACCCAGTACTTC
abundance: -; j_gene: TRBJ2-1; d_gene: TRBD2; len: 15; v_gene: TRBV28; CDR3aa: CASTRPGLASNEQFF; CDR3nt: TGTGCCAGCACAAGACCGGGACTAGCGTCCAATGAGCAGTTCTTC
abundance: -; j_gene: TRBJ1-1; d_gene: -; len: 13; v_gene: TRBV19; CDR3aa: CASSPGLNTEAFF; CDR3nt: TGTGCCAGTAGTCCGGGTCTTAACACTGAAGCTTTCTTT
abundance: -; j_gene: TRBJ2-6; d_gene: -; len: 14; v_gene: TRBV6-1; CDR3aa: CASSGYTGANVLTF; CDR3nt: TGTGCCAGCAGTGGTTATACCGGGGCCAACGTCCTGACTTTC
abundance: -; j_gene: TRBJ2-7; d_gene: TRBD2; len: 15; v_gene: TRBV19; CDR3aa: CANSMAAGGGYEQYF; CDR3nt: TGTGCCAATAGTATGGCGGCGGGAGGTGGCTACGAGCAGTACTTC
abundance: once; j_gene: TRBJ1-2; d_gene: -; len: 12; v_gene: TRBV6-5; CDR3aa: CASSYSSYRLHF; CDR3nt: TGTGCCAGCAGTTACTCGAGTTATCGGCTTCACTTC